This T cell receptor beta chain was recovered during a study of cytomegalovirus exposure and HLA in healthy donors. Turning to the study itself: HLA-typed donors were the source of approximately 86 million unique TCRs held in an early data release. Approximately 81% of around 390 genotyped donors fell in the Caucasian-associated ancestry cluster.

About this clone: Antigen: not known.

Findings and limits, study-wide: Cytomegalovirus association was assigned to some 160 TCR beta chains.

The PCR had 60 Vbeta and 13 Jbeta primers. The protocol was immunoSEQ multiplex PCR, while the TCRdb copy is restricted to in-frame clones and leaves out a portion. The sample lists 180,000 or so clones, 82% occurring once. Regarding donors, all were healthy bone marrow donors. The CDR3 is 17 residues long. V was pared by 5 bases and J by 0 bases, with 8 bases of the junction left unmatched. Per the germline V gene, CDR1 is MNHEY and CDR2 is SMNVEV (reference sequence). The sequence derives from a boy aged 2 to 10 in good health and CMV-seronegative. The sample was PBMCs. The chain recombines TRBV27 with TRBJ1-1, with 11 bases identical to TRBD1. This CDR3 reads CASSRGRDRGVNTEAFF. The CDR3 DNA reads TGTGCCAGCAGTCGTGGCCGGGACAGGGGGGTGAACACTGAAGCTTTCTTT.